This T cell receptor beta chain was identified during a study of blood T cells in healthy people across ages. Turning to the study itself: When template switching was applied, about one barcoded beta molecule was captured per two T cells. Points from the study as a whole: Diversity of TCR beta per million T cells declined in a roughly linear way with age.

Comments on this clonotype: The antigen is unknown.

The draw of peripheral blood yielded around 10 milliliters from each donor. Researchers report isolating at least 6 million PBMCs per sample. Primers used in a second PCR of roughly 7 to 12 cycles were a sample-barcoded 5' primer and a J-beta primer mix. TCRdb redid the calling of the 5' RACE reads with MiXCR, one entry per CDR3 protein. The table includes approximately 1,700,000 distinct CDR3 sequences, more than 35% detected once. The TCR sequence derives from a human donor in good health. The sequenced sample was blood.

CDR3 region: CASSQDRTSPHYEQFF. CDR3 sequence (DNA): TGCGCCAGCAGCCAAGATAGGACTAGCCCCCATTATGAGCAGTTCTTC. The V and J genes are TRBV4-3 and TRBJ2-1; 8 nucleotides line up with TRBD2. The germline gives CDR1 LGHNA, CDR2 YSLEER. The CDR3 spans 16 residues. V dropped 0 bases and J dropped 8; count of bases not matched to a gene: 9.